In its sample, the clone carrying this TCR beta chain was seen a few times. Amplified TCR beta CDR3 regions came from RNA transcripts. Using the HTBI primer set, a first-round RT-PCR was run on the TCR CDR3. TCRdb re-called the multiplex PCR reads through MiXCR, storing one row per CDR3 protein. Of under 350,000 distinct CDR3 sequences listed, about 18% were seen once; the top ten hold 45% to 50%. The authors obtained PBMCs from around 10 ml of fresh peripheral blood. These data belong to a study of T cells in Graves' hyperthyroidism and ophthalmopathy. V shed 6 bases and J 4 bases; nucleotides not matched to a gene: 8. Looked up from germline, CDR1 is KGHSH and CDR2 is LQKENI. The CDR3 has 14 residues.

The chain is built from TRBV18 and TRBJ2-7; 8 bases match TRBD2. Sequences were obtained from blood. This sequence was found in a woman in her forties or fifties with Graves' hyperthyroidism. The CDR3 bases are TGTGCCAGCTCGGCCTCGGGAGGGGGTTACGAGCAGTACTTC. Amino acid sequence: CASSASGGGYEQYF.